The T cell receptor beta chain described here comes from a study of CD8+CD57+ T cells in acquired aplastic anemia. On the study more broadly: Healthy donors yielded roughly 9.8 million CD4+ cell reads on average. Study-wide results and caveats: Around 27 sequences, all CD8+ CDR3, were shared between patients and controls.

Genomic DNA templated the TCR beta VDJ and CDR3 profiling. TCRdb re-analysed the reads in MiXCR, keeping a single row per CDR3 protein. The sample comprises about 190,000 distinct CDR3 sequences, approximately 49% of which are singletons, and about 15% rests with the top ten. For this clonotype: The antigen is undetermined. In this CDR3 the conserved last residue, phenylalanine or tryptophan, is missing, so a read error is likely.

The clonotype was recovered from a human donor in good health, serving as a control. What was sequenced was sorted CD4+, CD8+, or CD8+CD57+ T cells (not recorded which) from PBMCs.

This CDR3 reads CASSIEGGYGYTS. The CDR3 coding sequence is TGTGCCAGCAGTATAGAAGGTGGCTATGGCTACACCTCC. The rearrangement joins TRBV19 to TRBJ1-2, with unresolved D. This CDR3 contains 13 residues. Per germline, CDR1 LNHDA and CDR2 SQIVND (reference sequence).